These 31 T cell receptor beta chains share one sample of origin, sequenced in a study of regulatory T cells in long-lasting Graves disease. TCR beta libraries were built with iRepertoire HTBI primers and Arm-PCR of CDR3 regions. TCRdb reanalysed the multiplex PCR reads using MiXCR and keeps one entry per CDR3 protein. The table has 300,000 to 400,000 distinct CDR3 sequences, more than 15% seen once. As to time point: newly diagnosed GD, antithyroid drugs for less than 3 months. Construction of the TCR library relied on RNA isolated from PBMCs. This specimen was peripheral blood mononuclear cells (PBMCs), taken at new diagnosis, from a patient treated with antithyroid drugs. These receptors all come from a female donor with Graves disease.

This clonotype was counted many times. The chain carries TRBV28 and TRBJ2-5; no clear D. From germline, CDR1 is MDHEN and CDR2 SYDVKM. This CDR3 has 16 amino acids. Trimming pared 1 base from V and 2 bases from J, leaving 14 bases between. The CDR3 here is CASSLFFGKGQETQYF. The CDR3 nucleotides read TGTGCCAGCAGTTTATTCTTCGGCAAGGGACAAGAGACCCAGTACTTC.

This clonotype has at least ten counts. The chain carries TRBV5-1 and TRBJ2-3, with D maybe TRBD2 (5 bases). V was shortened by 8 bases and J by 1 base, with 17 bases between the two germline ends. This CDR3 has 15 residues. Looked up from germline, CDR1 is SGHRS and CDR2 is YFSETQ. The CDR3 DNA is TGCGCCAGTCGACCGACCCTGCGGGGCACAGATACGCAGTATTTT. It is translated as CASRPTLRGTDTQYF.

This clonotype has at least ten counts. CDR3 sequence (DNA): TGCAGCGTTCGAGAGGACAGGGCGAACACTGAAGCTTTCTTT. This sequence encodes CSVREDRANTEAFF. The chain has TRBV29-1 and TRBJ1-1; 8 bases map to TRBD1. The trim removed 5 bases at V and 1 base at J, leaving 6 bases unmatched. The germline V gene has CDR1 SQVTM and CDR2 ANQGSEA. The CDR3 is made up of 14 amino acids.

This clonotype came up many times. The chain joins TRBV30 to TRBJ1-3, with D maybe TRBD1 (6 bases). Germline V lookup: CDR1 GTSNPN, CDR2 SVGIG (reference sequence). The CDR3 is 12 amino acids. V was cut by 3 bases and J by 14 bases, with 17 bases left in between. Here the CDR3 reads CAWRMDSKTLYF. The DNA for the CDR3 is TGTGCCTGGAGGATGGACAGTAAGACCCTATATTTT.

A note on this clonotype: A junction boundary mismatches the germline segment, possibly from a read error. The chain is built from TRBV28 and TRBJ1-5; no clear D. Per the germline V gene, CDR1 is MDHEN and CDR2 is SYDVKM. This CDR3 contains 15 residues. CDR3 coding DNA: TGTGCCAGCAGTAACCCGGGTGTCGCGGACCAGCCACAGCATTTT. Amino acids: CASSNPGVADQPQHF.

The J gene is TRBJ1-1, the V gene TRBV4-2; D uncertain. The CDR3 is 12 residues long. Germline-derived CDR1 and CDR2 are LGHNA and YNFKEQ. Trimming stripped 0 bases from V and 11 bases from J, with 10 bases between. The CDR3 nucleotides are TGTGCCAGCAGCCAAGAGGGTTTTTGGGCTTTCTTT. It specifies CASSQEGFWAFF.

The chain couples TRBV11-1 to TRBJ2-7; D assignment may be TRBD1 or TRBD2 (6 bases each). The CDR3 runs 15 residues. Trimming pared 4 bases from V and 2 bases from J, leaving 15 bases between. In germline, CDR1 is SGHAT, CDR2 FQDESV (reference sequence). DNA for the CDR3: TGTGCCAGCAGCTCCGATGGGGGGCATACCTACGAGCAGTACTTC. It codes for CASSSDGGHTYEQYF. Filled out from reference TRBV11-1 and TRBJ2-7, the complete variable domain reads EAEVAQSPRYKITEKSQAVAFWCDPISGHATLYWYRQILGQGPELLVQFQDESVVDDSQLPKDRFSAERLKGVDSTLKIQPAELGDSAMYLCASSSDGGHTYEQYFGPGTRLTVT.

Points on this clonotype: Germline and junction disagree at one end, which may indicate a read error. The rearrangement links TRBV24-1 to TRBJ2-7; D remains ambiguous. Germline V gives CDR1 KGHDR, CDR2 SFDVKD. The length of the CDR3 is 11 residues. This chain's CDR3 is CATSDQRGLHF. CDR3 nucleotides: TGTGCCACCAGTGATCAGAGAGGTCTGCACTTC.

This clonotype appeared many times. The CDR3, as DNA: TGTGCCAGCAGCCAAGGGACAGGGCGGACCGGGGAGCTGTTTTTT. This translates into CASSQGTGRTGELFF. The rearrangement uses TRBV3-1 and TRBJ2-2; 8 bases agree with TRBD1. The CDR3 extends over 15 amino acids. Trimming at V came to 1 base and at J to 5 bases, leaving 3 bases not matched to a gene. Germline V CDR1 and CDR2: LGHDT, YNNKEL (reference sequence).

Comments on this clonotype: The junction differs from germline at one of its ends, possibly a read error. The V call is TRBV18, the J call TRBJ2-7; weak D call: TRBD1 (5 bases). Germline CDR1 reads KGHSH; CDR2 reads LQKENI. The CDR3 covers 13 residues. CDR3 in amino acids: CASSPTGNYEHYF. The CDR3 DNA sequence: TGTGCTAGCTCACCAACAGGTAACTACGAGCACTACTTC.

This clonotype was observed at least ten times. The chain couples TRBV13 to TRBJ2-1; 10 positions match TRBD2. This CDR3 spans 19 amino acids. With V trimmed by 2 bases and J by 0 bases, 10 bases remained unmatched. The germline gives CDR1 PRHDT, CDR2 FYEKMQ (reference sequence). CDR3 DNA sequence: TGTGCCAGCAGCTTACAGACCAGCGGGAGGGGGAGCTCCTACAATGAGCAGTTCTTC. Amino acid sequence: CASSLQTSGRGSSYNEQFF.

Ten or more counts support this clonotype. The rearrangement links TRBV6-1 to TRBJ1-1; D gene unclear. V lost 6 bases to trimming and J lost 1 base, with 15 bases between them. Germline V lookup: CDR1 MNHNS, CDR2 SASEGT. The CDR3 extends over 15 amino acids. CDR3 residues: CASRQHITPNTEAFF. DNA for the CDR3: TGTGCCAGCAGACAACACATAACACCGAACACTGAAGCTTTCTTT.

The CDR3 DNA follows: TGTGCCAGCAGTTATATTCTAGCGGGAGGGCCGATCGGGGAGCTGTTTTTT. Translation gives CASSYILAGGPIGELFF. This chain links TRBV6-2 or TRBV6-3 with TRBJ2-2; 12 bases are shared with TRBD2. The CDR3 covers 17 residues. V gave up 3 bases and J gave up 7 bases; unmatched junction bases: 9. CDR1 is MNHEY and CDR2 is SVGEGT in the germline V gene.

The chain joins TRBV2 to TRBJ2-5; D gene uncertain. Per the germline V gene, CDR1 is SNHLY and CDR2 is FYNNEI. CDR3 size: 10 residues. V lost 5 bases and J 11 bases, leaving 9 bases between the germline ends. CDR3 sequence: CASSRSVQYF. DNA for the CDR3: TGTGCCAGCAGTCGGAGCGTGCAGTACTTC.

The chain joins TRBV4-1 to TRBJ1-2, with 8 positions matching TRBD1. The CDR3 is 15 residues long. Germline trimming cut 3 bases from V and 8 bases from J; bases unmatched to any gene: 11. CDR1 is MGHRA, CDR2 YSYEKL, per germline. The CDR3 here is CASSHQTQGGSGYTF. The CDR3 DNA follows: TGCGCCAGCAGCCACCAAACACAGGGGGGTTCCGGCTACACCTTC.

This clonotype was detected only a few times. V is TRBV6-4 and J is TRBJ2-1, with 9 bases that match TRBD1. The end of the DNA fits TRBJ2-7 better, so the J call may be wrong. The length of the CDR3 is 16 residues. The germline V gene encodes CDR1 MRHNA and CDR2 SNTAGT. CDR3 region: CASSETPGQGFNEQYF. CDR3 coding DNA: TGTGCCAGCAGCGAGACCCCGGGACAGGGTTTCAACGAGCAGTACTTC.

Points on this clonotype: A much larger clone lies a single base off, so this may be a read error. In DNA form, the CDR3 reads TGTGCCAGCAGTGAGGAGGGCTACAACGAGCAGTACTTC. Protein product: CASSEEGYNEQYF. This chain connects TRBV2 to TRBJ2-7; the D gene is possibly TRBD2 (6 bases). The ends were cut back, 3 bases at V and 5 bases at J, with 11 bases in the middle. This CDR3 contains 13 residues. Per the germline V gene, CDR1 is SNHLY and CDR2 is FYNNEI.

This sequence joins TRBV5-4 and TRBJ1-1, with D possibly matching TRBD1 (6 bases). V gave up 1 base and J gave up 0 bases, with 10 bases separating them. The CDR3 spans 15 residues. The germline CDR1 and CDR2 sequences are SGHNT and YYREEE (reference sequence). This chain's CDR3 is CASSLKGGMNTEAFF. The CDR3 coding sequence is TGTGCCAGCAGCTTGAAAGGGGGAATGAACACTGAAGCTTTCTTT.

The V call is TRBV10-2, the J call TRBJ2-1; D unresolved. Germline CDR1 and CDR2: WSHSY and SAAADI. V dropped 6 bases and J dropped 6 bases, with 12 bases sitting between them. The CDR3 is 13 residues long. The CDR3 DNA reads TGCGCCAGCAGGCCCTCTATTCGCAATGAGCAGTTCTTC. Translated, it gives CASRPSIRNEQFF.

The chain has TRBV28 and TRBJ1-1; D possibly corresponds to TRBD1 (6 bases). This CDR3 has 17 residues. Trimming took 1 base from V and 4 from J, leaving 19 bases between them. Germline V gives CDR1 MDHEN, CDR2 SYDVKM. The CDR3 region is CASSLSPQRTAVTEAFF. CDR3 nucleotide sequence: TGTGCCAGCAGTTTATCCCCTCAGAGGACAGCGGTCACTGAAGCTTTCTTT.

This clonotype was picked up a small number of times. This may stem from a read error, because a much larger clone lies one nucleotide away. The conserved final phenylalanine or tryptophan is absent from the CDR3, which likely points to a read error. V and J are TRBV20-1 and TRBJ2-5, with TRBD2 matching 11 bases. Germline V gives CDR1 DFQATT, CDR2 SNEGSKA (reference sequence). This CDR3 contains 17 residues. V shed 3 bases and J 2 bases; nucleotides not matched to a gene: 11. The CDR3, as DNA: TGCAGTGCTAGTCCGCTTAGACTAGCGGGGTTACAAGAGACCCAGTACTCC. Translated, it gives CSASPLRLAGLQETQYS.

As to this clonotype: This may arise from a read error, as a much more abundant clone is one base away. Written as DNA, the CDR3 is TGCGGTGCCGGAACCGGGACAGGGGAATTCAATGAGCAGTTCTTC. Its protein is CGAGTGTGEFNEQFF. The chain has TRBV20-1 and TRBJ2-1; 10 bases line up with TRBD1. This CDR3 region has 15 residues. Germline V gives CDR1 DFQATT, CDR2 SNEGSKA (reference sequence).

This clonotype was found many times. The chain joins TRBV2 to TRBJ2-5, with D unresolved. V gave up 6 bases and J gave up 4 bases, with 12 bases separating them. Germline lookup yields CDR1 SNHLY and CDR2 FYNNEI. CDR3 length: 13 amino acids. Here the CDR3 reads CASSVGVRETQYF. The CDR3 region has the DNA TGTGCCAGCAGCGTTGGGGTTAGAGAGACCCAGTACTTC.

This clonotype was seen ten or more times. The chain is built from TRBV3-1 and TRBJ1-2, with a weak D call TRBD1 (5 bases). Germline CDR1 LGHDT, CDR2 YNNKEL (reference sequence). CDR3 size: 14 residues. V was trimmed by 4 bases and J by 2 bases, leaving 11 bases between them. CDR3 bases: TGTGCCAGCAGCCTAAGGGACGGCAACTATGGCTACACCTTC. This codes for CASSLRDGNYGYTF.

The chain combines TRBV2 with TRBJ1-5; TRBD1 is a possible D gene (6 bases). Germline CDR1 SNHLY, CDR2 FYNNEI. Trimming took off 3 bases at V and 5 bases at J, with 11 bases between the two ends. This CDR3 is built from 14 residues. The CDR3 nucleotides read TGTGCCAGCAGTGACCACAGGGCGGATCAGCCCCAGCATTTT. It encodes CASSDHRADQPQHF.

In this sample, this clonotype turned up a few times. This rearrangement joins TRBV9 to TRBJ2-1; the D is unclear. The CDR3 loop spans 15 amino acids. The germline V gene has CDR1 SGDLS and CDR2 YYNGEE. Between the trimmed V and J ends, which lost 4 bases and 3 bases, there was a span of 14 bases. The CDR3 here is CASSLDSDLYNEQFF. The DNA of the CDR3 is TGTGCCAGCAGCCTCGACTCCGACCTCTACAATGAGCAGTTCTTC.

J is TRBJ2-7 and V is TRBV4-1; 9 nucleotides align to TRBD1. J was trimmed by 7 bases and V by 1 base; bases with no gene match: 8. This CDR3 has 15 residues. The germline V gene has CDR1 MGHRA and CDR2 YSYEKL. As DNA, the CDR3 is TGCGCCAGCAGCCAAGGGGGGACAGGGTCATTTGAGCAGTACTTC. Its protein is CASSQGGTGSFEQYF.

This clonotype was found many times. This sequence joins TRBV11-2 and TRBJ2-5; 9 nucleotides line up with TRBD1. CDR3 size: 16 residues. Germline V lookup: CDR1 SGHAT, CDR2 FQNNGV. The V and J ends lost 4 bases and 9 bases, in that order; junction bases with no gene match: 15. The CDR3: CASSYRDREPPGAQYF. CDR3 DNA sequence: TGTGCCAGCAGCTACCGGGACAGGGAACCTCCAGGGGCCCAGTACTTC.

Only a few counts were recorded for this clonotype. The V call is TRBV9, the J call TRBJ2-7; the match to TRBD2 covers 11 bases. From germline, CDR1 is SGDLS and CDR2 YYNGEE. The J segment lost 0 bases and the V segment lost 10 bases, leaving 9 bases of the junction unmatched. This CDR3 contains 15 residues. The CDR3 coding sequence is TGTGCCGTGATAGGGACTAGCGGACCCTCCTACGAGCAGTACTTC. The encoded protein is CAVIGTSGPSYEQYF.

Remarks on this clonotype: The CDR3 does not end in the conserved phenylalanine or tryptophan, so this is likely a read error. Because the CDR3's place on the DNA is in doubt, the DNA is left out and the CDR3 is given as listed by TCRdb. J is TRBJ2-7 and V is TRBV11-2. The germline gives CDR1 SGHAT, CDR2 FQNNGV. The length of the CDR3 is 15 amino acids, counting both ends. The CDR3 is CASSPQRGNYYEQSL.

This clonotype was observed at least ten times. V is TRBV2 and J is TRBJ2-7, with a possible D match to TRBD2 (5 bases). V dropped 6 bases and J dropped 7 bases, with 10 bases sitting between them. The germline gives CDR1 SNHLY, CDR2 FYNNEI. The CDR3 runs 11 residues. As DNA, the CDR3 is TGTGCCAGCAGAGATTCGGGAGAGCAGTACTTC. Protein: CASRDSGEQYF. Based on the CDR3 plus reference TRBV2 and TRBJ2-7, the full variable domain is EPEVTQTPSHQVTQMGQEVILRCVPISNHLYFYWYRQILGQKVEFLVSFYNNEISEKSEIFDDQFSVERPDGSNFTLKIRSTKLEDSAMYFCASRDSGEQYFGPGTRLTVT.